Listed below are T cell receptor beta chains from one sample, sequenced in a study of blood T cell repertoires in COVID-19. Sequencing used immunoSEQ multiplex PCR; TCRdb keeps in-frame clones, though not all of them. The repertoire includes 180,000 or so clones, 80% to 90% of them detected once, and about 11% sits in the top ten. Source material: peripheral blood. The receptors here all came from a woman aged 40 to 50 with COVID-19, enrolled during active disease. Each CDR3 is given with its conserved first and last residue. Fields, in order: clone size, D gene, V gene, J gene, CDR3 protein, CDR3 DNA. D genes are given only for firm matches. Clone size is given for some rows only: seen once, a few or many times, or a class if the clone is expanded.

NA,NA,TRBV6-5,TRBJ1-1,CASRSQTGKTEAFF,TGTGCCAGCAGATCCCAGACAGGCAAGACTGAAGCTTTCTTT
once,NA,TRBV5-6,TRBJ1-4,CASSNYDATEKLFF,TGTGCCAGCAGCAACTATGACGCGACTGAAAAACTGTTTTTT
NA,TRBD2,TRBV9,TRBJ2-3,CASSLESGRTDTQYF,TGTGCCAGCAGCTTAGAAAGCGGGAGGACAGATACGCAGTATTTT
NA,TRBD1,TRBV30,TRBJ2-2,CACGRGLAGELFF,TGTGCCTGTGGAAGGGGGCTCGCCGGGGAGCTGTTTTTT
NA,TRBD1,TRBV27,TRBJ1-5,CASSLAGGGQPQHF,TGTGCCAGCAGTTTGGCAGGGGGCGGTCAGCCCCAGCATTTT
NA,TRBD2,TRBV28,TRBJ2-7,CAAATSGIEQYF,TGTGCCGCCGCGACTAGCGGGATAGAGCAGTACTTC
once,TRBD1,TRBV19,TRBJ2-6,CASSIVGQRGSGANVLTF,TGTGCCAGTAGTATAGTGGGACAGCGTGGCTCTGGGGCCAACGTCCTGACTTTC
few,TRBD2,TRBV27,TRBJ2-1,CASNLAGGPDNEQFF,TGTGCCAGCAACCTAGCGGGAGGGCCCGACAATGAGCAGTTCTTC
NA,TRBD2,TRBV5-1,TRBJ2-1,CASKGTSSYEQFF,TGCGCCAGCAAAGGGACTAGCAGTTATGAGCAGTTCTTC
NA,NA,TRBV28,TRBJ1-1,CASSLGGTLAFF,TGTGCCAGCAGTTTGGGCGGGACCTTAGCTTTCTTT
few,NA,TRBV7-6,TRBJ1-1,CASSRQVNTEAFF,TGTGCCAGCAGCAGACAGGTGAACACTGAAGCTTTCTTT
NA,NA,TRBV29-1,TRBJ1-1,CSVRGGNTEAFF,TGCAGCGTCCGAGGCGGGAACACTGAAGCTTTCTTT
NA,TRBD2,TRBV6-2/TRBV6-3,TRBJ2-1,CASSRPVGAGVHLEGQNEQFF,TGTGCCAGCAGCCGACCAGTTGGGGCGGGGGTCCACCTTGAGGGTCAGAATGAGCAGTTCTTC
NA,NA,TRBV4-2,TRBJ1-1,CASSQDGQMNTEAFF,TGTGCCAGCAGCCAAGATGGACAAATGAACACTGAAGCTTTCTTT
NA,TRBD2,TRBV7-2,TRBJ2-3,CASSFKATSGTDTQYF,TGTGCCAGCAGCTTTAAGGCGACTAGCGGGACAGATACGCAGTATTTT
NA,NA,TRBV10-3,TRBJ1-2,CAIRGLLDSNYGYTF,TGTGCCATCAGGGGATTGTTGGACAGTAACTATGGCTACACCTTC
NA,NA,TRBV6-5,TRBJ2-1,CASSYGESYNEQFF,TGTGCCAGCAGTTACGGGGAGTCCTACAATGAGCAGTTCTTC
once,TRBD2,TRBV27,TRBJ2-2,CASSRRIWTSGSTGELFF,TGTGCCAGCAGTCGACGGATCTGGACTAGCGGGAGCACCGGGGAGCTGTTTTTT
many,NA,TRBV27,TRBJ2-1,CASSLYSGTLNEGEQFF,TGTGCCAGCAGTTTATATTCTGGGACTCTTAATGAGGGTGAGCAGTTCTTC
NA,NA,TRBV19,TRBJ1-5,CASKGRGNQPQHF,TGTGCCAGTAAAGGCAGGGGTAATCAGCCCCAGCATTTT
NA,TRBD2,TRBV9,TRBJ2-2,CASSVTSGGANTGELFF,TGTGCCAGCAGCGTAACTAGCGGGGGGGCGAACACCGGGGAGCTGTTTTTT
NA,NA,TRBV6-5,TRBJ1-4,CASSYVTARDEKLFF,TGTGCCAGCAGTTACGTGACTGCACGGGATGAAAAACTGTTTTTT